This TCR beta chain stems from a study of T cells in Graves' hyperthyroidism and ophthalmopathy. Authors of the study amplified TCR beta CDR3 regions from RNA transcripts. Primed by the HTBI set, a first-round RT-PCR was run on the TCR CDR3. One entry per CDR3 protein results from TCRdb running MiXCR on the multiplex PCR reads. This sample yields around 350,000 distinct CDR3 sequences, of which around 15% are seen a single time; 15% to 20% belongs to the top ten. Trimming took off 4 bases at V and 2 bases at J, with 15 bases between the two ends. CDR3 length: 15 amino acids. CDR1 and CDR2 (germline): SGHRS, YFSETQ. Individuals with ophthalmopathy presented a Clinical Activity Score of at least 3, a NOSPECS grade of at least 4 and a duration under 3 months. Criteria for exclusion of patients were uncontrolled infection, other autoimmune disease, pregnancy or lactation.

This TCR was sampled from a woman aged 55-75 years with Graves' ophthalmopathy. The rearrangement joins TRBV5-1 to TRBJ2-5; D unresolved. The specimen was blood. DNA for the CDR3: TGCGCCAGCAGCCCAAACCATAGGCGACAAGAGACCCAGTACTTC. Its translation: CASSPNHRRQETQYF.